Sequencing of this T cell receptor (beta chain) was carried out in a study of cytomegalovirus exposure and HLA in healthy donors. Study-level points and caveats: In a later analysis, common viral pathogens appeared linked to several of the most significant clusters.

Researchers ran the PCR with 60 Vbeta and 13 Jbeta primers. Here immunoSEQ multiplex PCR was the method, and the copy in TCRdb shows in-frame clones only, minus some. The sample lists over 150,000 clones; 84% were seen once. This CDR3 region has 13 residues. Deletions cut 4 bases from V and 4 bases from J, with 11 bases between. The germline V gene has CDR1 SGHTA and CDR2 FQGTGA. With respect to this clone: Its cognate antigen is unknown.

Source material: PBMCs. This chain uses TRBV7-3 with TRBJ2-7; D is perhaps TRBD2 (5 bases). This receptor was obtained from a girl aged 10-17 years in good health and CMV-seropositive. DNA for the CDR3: TGTGCCAGCAGCTCCGGGCCGGGGTACGAGCAGTACTTC. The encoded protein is CASSSGPGYEQYF.